This TCR beta chain was recovered during a study of graft-versus-host responses after intestinal transplantation. TCRdb's table, derived via immunoSEQ multiplex PCR, lists solely in-frame clones and lacks some. Of 12,000 or so clones in the sample, around four fifths were seen once. With regard to this clone: Antigen unknown.

V was trimmed by 5 bases and J by 2 bases, leaving 17 bases between them. Germline CDR1 is SGHTA and CDR2 is FQGNSA. The CDR3 extends over 16 amino acids. Whole-study findings and limits: Early post-transplant HvG declines tracked with peak circulating GvH clone levels.

This TCR derives from a human patient who received an intestinal transplant, so some T cells may come from the graft donor. The V gene is TRBV7-2, the J gene TRBJ2-3; D not resolved. This sample comprised PBMCs, obtained around 530 days after intestinal transplant. The CDR3 bases are TGTGCCAGCAGCCCCCGAAGAGTAATAAACACAGATACGCAGTATTTT. Its translation is CASSPRRVINTDTQYF.